The rows below give T cell receptor beta chains drawn from one sample of a study of graft-versus-host responses after intestinal transplantation. The method was immunoSEQ multiplex PCR; TCRdb's version includes in-frame clones alone and lacks a portion of them. The table includes 130,000 or so clones, more than 90% detected once. No antigen has been identified for these receptors. Sequenced here: unstimulated CD4+ T cells sorted from spleen or lymph node cells, sampled before intestinal transplant. The receptors were gathered from a human donor who received an intestinal transplant. Both conserved end residues are part of each CDR3. Each record gives: J gene, D gene, clone size, V gene, CDR3 DNA, CDR3 protein. The D gene is left open where the match is weak. Expanded clones get a size class; other rows say once, few or many, or leave the size out.

>TRBJ1-4|NA|NA|TRBV29-1
TGCAGCGTGGGGAGGGAAGGCGAAAAACTGTTTTTT
CSVGREGEKLFF
>TRBJ2-7|TRBD2|NA|TRBV6-5
TGTGCCAGCACCCCGCCGGGGGGGTACGAGCAGTACTTC
CASTPPGGYEQYF
>TRBJ2-5|NA|NA|TRBV19
TGTGCCAGTAGTATAGGGTCCCAAGAGACCCAGTACTTC
CASSIGSQETQYF
>TRBJ1-5|NA|NA|TRBV19
TGTGCCAGTAGATGGGGGGCAATCAATCAGCCCCAGCATTTT
CASRWGAINQPQHF
>TRBJ2-7|TRBD1|NA|TRBV11-3
TGTGCCAGCAGTCCTCGACAGGGTGGCGAGCAGTACTTC
CASSPRQGGEQYF
>TRBJ1-1|NA|NA|TRBV2
TGTGCCAGCGAGGGGCGCGGGGCCTTGAACACTGAAGCTTTCTTT
CASEGRGALNTEAFF
>TRBJ2-3|TRBD2|once|TRBV29-1
TGCAGCATTAGCGGGGGGTACGTGGATACGCAGTATTTT
CSISGGYVDTQYF
>TRBJ1-2|TRBD1|NA|TRBV2
TGTGCCAGCAAAACAGGGGGCTCCCACTATGGCTACACCTTC
CASKTGGSHYGYTF
>TRBJ2-7|NA|NA|TRBV12-5
TGTGCTAGTGACCCACCCCCGACTAGGTCCTACGAGCAGTACTTC
CASDPPPTRSYEQYF
>TRBJ1-3|NA|NA|TRBV19
TGTGCCAGTAGTATTGAGGGCGGCAGGGGACCCTCTGGAAACACCATATATTTT
CASSIEGGRGPSGNTIYF
>TRBJ2-5|TRBD2|NA|TRBV5-1
TGCGCCAGCCGAGCGGGGGGGCGACAAGAGACCCAGTACTTC
CASRAGGRQETQYF
>TRBJ1-4|NA|once|TRBV11-2
TGTGCCAGCAGCTTATCAGGGGCCCAAAATGAAAAACTGTTTTTT
CASSLSGAQNEKLFF
>TRBJ2-7|NA|NA|TRBV5-1
TGCGCCAGCAGCTTGCGAGGCCCCACCTACGAGCAGTACTTC
CASSLRGPTYEQYF
>TRBJ2-6|NA|once|TRBV2
TGTGCCAGCAACGGTGGGGCCAACGTCCTGACTTTC
CASNGGANVLTF
>TRBJ2-5|NA|NA|TRBV6-5
TGTGCCAGCAGCCCGGGACGCCAGCAAGAGACCCAGTACTTC
CASSPGRQQETQYF
>TRBJ1-2|NA|NA|TRBV7-3
TGTGCCAGCAGCTTAAATGGGGGGGGGCCCTATGGTGGCTACACCTTC
CASSLNGGGPYGGYTF
>TRBJ1-5|NA|few|TRBV7-8
TGTGCCAGCAGCTCCTCTATGCGGGACCAGCCCCAGCATTTT
CASSSSMRDQPQHF
>TRBJ1-6|NA|NA|TRBV5-4
TGTGCCAGCAGCTATGATAATTCACCCCTCCACTTT
CASSYDNSPLHF
>TRBJ1-1|TRBD1|NA|TRBV6-6
TGTGCCAGCAGCCCGGGACAGTCATTTGAAGCTTTCTTT
CASSPGQSFEAFF
>TRBJ1-2|NA|NA|TRBV5-1
TGCGCCAGCAGCTTCGAGGGCTATGGCTACACCTTC
CASSFEGYGYTF
>TRBJ1-1|NA|NA|TRBV7-9
TGTGCCAGCGCCGGGACGGCGAACACTGAAGCTTTCTTT
CASAGTANTEAFF
>TRBJ1-4|NA|NA|TRBV18
TGTGCCAGCTCACCAGATGAGGTGGGGACGTCTGAAAAACTGTTTTTT
CASSPDEVGTSEKLFF
>TRBJ1-6|NA|NA|TRBV6-5
TGTGCCAGCAGTTACGGGGTCAATTTTGATTCACCCCTCCACTTT
CASSYGVNFDSPLHF
>TRBJ1-5|NA|NA|TRBV18
TGTGCCAGCTCTCTCGTGAACGATCAGCCCCAGCATTTT
CASSLVNDQPQHF
>TRBJ1-1|TRBD1|NA|TRBV30
TGTGCCTGGGGCCGACAGGGGGACACTGAAGCTTTCTTT
CAWGRQGDTEAFF
>TRBJ2-6|TRBD1|NA|TRBV5-1
TGCGCCAGCAGCGGGACAGGCCGCCCCTCTGGGGCCAACGTCCTGACTTTC
CASSGTGRPSGANVLTF
>TRBJ1-1|TRBD1|NA|TRBV19
TGTGCCAGTACAGGGGGACCTGAAGCTTTCTTT
CASTGGPEAFF
>TRBJ1-2|NA|NA|TRBV10-2
TGCGCCAGCGCTCCGGCAGGGGCGGAGGGCTACACCTTC
CASAPAGAEGYTF
>TRBJ2-3|NA|once|TRBV5-1
TGCGCCAGCAGCTTGGCCGTAACAGGGATGGATACGCAGTATTTT
CASSLAVTGMDTQYF
>TRBJ1-1|NA|NA|TRBV6-5
TGTGCCATCGCGTCAGAGCGGCCAAGGACTGAAGCTTTCTTT
CAIASERPRTEAFF
>TRBJ2-5|NA|NA|TRBV12-5
TGTGCTAGTGGTTTTGGCAGGGCTATAACAGAGACCCAGTACTTC
CASGFGRAITETQYF
>TRBJ2-5|NA|few|TRBV18
TGTGCCAGCTCAATGGACACTAAGGGGACCCAGTACTTC
CASSMDTKGTQYF
>TRBJ2-1|TRBD2|NA|TRBV5-6
TGTGCCAGCAGCTTAAAGTGGGGGACTACATACAATGAGCAGTTCTTC
CASSLKWGTTYNEQFF
>TRBJ1-6|NA|NA|TRBV28
TGTGCCAGCAGTTACCCTGGCTATAATTCACCCCTCCACTTT
CASSYPGYNSPLHF
>TRBJ1-4|TRBD1|NA|TRBV6-5
TGTGCCAGCAGTTACTCGGACAGGGCAGATGAAAAACTGTTTTTT
CASSYSDRADEKLFF
>TRBJ1-4|NA|NA|TRBV27
TGTGCCAGCAGTTTACGTGCGGTTTTCCAAGGAGGCGAAAAACTGTTTTTT
CASSLRAVFQGGEKLFF
>TRBJ1-6|NA|NA|TRBV11-2
TGTGCCAGCAGCTTATTTCAGGCGGTAGTGACTCCCCTCCACTTT
CASSLFQAVVTPLHF
>TRBJ2-3|NA|NA|TRBV18
TGTGCCAGCTCACTACAGGAGAAAAGCACAGATACGCAGTATTTT
CASSLQEKSTDTQYF
>TRBJ1-3|TRBD1|NA|TRBV27
TGTGCCAGCAGCCCCCGGAGGGGGCTTCCCGGAAACACCATATATTTT
CASSPRRGLPGNTIYF
>TRBJ1-2|TRBD1|NA|TRBV11-2
TGTGCCAGCAGCTTAGGGGGACAGCTCTATGGCTACACCTTC
CASSLGGQLYGYTF
>TRBJ2-7|NA|NA|TRBV6-5
TGTGCCAGCAGCTCCTATGTTTCCTACGAGCAGTACTTC
CASSSYVSYEQYF
>TRBJ1-4|NA|NA|TRBV5-1
TGCGCCAGCAGCCTCCCCGCCCCAGGGCCTAATGAAAAACTGTTTTTT
CASSLPAPGPNEKLFF
>TRBJ1-5|TRBD1|NA|TRBV9
TGTGCCAGCAGCGTAGGGGGACAGGTAAATCAGCCCCAGCATTTT
CASSVGGQVNQPQHF
>TRBJ2-1|NA|NA|TRBV5-5
TGTGCCAGCAGCTTGGAATGGGGCGGGGAGCAGTTCTTC
CASSLEWGGEQFF
>TRBJ1-2|NA|NA|TRBV18
TGTGCCAGCTCACCACCGCACACGGGGGGCTCTCATGGCTACACCTTC
CASSPPHTGGSHGYTF
>TRBJ1-2|NA|NA|TRBV30
TGTGCCTGGAGTGTTTACAGAGATGGCTACACCTTC
CAWSVYRDGYTF
>TRBJ2-7|TRBD2|NA|TRBV11-2
TGTGCCAGCAGCTTAGTGGGGCTAGCGGGGGCCGCAGTTTTCTACGAGCAGTACTTC
CASSLVGLAGAAVFYEQYF
>TRBJ1-1|TRBD1|few|TRBV29-1
TGCAGCGTCTACAGGGGGCTGAACACTGAAGCTTTCTTT
CSVYRGLNTEAFF
>TRBJ2-1|NA|NA|TRBV5-5
TGTGCCAGCATCCGAACCCCGGGGACTTCCCACAATGAGCAGTTCTTC
CASIRTPGTSHNEQFF
>TRBJ2-7|TRBD2|NA|TRBV7-3
TGTGCCAGCAGCTCGTGGACTAGCGCCTACGAGCAGTACTTC
CASSSWTSAYEQYF
>TRBJ1-4|NA|NA|TRBV2
TGTGCCAGCAGCCCGGACGGGGCCAGGGGAGTTCTGTTTTTT
CASSPDGARGVLFF
>TRBJ2-7|TRBD1|NA|TRBV27
TGTGCCAGCAGTTTCGACAGGGAATACGAGCAGTACTTC
CASSFDREYEQYF
>TRBJ1-2|TRBD1|NA|TRBV7-8
TGTGCCAGCATCAAAGGGGCCGGGACAGTAAAAGGCTACACCTTC
CASIKGAGTVKGYTF
>TRBJ1-2|TRBD1|NA|TRBV5-1
TGCGCCAGCAGCTTGCCCACAGGGGGTTCTTATGGCTACACCTTC
CASSLPTGGSYGYTF
>TRBJ1-4|NA|NA|TRBV6-5
TGTGCCAGCAGTGCCGTTGGTGAAAAACTGTTTTTT
CASSAVGEKLFF